This T cell receptor beta chain was sequenced during a study of beta chain features in type 1 diabetes. Broader study findings: Significant though moderate, a shortening of TCRB CDR3s appeared in all four CD4+ subsets of Type 1 diabetes patients.

This clone was detected only a few times. Its antigen remains unidentified. Trimming at V came to 5 bases and at J to 7 bases, leaving 6 bases not matched to a gene. The length of the CDR3 is 15 residues. Germline V gene data show CDR1 as MNHEY and CDR2 as SVGAGI. The study reverse transcribed the entire isolated RNA, so it sequenced expressed TCRB transcripts. Method: immunoSEQ multiplex PCR; TCRdb's copy keeps in-frame clones and lacks some. Of tens of thousands of clones listed, just under 65% are singletons. The chain has TRBV6-5 and TRBJ2-1; 12 nucleotides line up with TRBD2. This clonotype originated in a woman aged 30 to 39 with type 1 diabetes. The specimen was stem cell memory CD4+ T cells from blood. CDR3 sequence reads: CASSRTSGMQNEQFF. In DNA, the CDR3 is TGTGCCAGCAGTCGGACTAGCGGGATGCAAAATGAGCAGTTCTTC.